A single sample gave rise to the 23 T cell receptor beta chains below, sequenced in a study of identical twins (dated by TCRdb to the mid-2010s). The library was produced with 5' RACE. The instrument was an Illumina HiSeq 2000. TCRdb ran its own pipeline on the public reads, namely fastp trimming at Q25 and MiXCR clone calling, and kept in-frame beta chains. A single entry per CDR3 protein holds the most common genes and DNA from its merged rows. This sample holds 1.5 million to 2 million distinct CDR3 sequences; roughly a third were observed only once. Approximately 0.29% of the sample comes from the top ten. Sequenced material: cord blood. The origin of the receptors is a newborn girl in good health.

V is TRBV6-6 and J is TRBJ1-1; 10 positions agree with TRBD1. This CDR3 is 15 amino acids long. The germline gives CDR1 MNHNY, CDR2 SVGAGI (reference sequence). J was trimmed by 1 base and V by 6 bases; bases with no gene match: 5. CDR3 residues: CASRDRGKGNTEAFF. The CDR3 nucleotides read TGTGCCAGCAGGGACAGGGGGAAGGGGAACACTGAAGCTTTCTTT.

This rearrangement joins TRBV2 to TRBJ2-5, with D possibly being TRBD1 or TRBD2 (6 bases each). Germline V CDR1 and CDR2: SNHLY, FYNNEI. The V end was cut by 7 bases, the J end by 11 bases, with 20 bases between. The CDR3 covers 13 residues. The CDR3 reads CASMRDNYNEQYF. The CDR3, as DNA: TGTGCCAGCATGCGGGACAACTACAATGAGCAGTACTTC.

The J gene is TRBJ1-5, the V gene TRBV12-3 or TRBV12-4, with D possibly matching TRBD1 (6 bases). V lost 6 bases and J 4 bases, leaving 10 bases between the germline ends. This CDR3 region has 13 residues. CDR3 DNA sequence: TGTGCCAGCAGGAGGGGGGGGAATCAGCCCCAGCATTTT. Protein product: CASRRGGNQPQHF.

The chain combines TRBV20-1 with TRBJ2-2, with 8 positions matching TRBD1. CDR1 and CDR2 (germline): DFQATT, SNEGSKA (reference sequence). This CDR3 has 14 residues. Trimming cost V 4 bases and J 7 bases; bases outside gene matches: 8. The CDR3 sequence: CSANHRQGNGELFF. CDR3 in DNA: TGCAGTGCTAACCACCGACAGGGGAACGGGGAGCTGTTTTTT.

The chain employs TRBV5-5 and TRBJ1-1; TRBD1 matches at 8 bases. The junction had 9 bases not matched to a gene; V was cut back by 4 bases and J by 4 bases. CDR3 length: 15 amino acids. Germline CDR1 reads SGHKS; CDR2 reads YYEKEE (reference sequence). For the CDR3, the DNA is TGTGCCAGCAGCCCCCTGACAGGGGCCGGCACTGAAGCTTTCTTT. Translating it yields CASSPLTGAGTEAFF.

This clonotype was observed a few times. The chain is built from TRBV25-1 and TRBJ2-4; 8 positions match TRBD2. The tail of the sequence fits TRBJ2-7 better, so the J call may be wrong. This CDR3 is built from 14 residues. CDR1 MGHDK and CDR2 SYGVNS come from the germline V gene. Here the CDR3 DNA reads TGTGCCAGCAGTGAATCCGGGAGGGCCCACGAGCAGTACTTC. Translating it yields CASSESGRAHEQYF.

J is TRBJ2-2 and V is TRBV12-5, with D possibly TRBD2 on 6 matching bases. The V and J ends lost 1 base and 3 bases respectively, with 9 bases between them. The germline gives CDR1 LGHNT, CDR2 FRNRAP. CDR3 length: 15 amino acids. The DNA for the CDR3 is TGTGCTAGTGGTTTGGGACTAGATGACACCGGGGAGCTGTTTTTT. Protein sequence: CASGLGLDDTGELFF.

This clonotype appeared a few times. This chain connects TRBV6-1 to TRBJ2-7; D is perhaps TRBD1 (6 bases). There are 14 residues in the CDR3. V was cut by 5 bases and J by 6 bases, with 17 bases left in between. Looked up from germline, CDR1 is MNHNS and CDR2 is SASEGT. The CDR3 bases are TGTGCCAGCAGTCCTCCGGGACAAACATCCGAGCAGTACTTC. It encodes CASSPPGQTSEQYF.

The J gene is TRBJ2-7, the V gene TRBV5-1, with TRBD1 matching over 7 bases. V was pared by 0 bases and J by 3 bases, with 12 bases of the junction left unmatched. The CDR3 consists of 17 residues. Germline CDR1 reads SGHRS; CDR2 reads YFSETQ. The CDR3 bases are TGCGCCAGCAGCTTGGCCGGAAAAAGGGGGCTCTGCTACGAGCAGTACTTC. Protein product: CASSLAGKRGLCYEQYF.

The chain has TRBV20-1 and TRBJ1-1; 7 nucleotides agree with TRBD1. Germline assignment: CDR1 DFQATT and CDR2 SNEGSKA (reference sequence). The trim removed 7 bases at V and 6 bases at J, leaving 8 bases unmatched. The CDR3 consists of 12 residues. CDR3 amino acids: CSGPTGRAEAFF. CDR3 DNA: TGCAGTGGTCCGACAGGGAGGGCTGAAGCTTTCTTT.

The gene calls are TRBV29-1 and TRBJ2-7; 8 bases fit TRBD1. Germline loops: CDR1 SQVTM, CDR2 ANQGSEA. The CDR3 totals 14 residues. Unmatched junction bases numbered 4, after V lost 2 bases and J lost 1 base. The CDR3 sequence: CSVELRDRSYEQYF. CDR3 DNA: TGCAGCGTTGAACTTAGGGACAGGTCCTACGAGCAGTACTTC.

The chain recombines TRBV13 with TRBJ2-1; the D gene is possibly TRBD2 (5 bases). The J call may be mistaken, given a closer DNA end match to TRBJ2-7. CDR3 length: 13 residues. Germline V gene lookup returns CDR1 PRHDT and CDR2 FYEKMQ (reference sequence). The CDR3: CASSQTLDNEQYF. CDR3 nucleotide sequence: TGTGCCAGCAGCCAAACACTAGACAATGAGCAGTACTTC.

This clonotype was observed a handful of times. The chain has TRBV29-1 and TRBJ2-5, with D maybe TRBD1 (6 bases). Per the germline V gene, CDR1 is SQVTM and CDR2 is ANQGSEA. The CDR3 extends over 14 amino acids. Trimming removed 5 bases at V and 0 bases at J, with 13 bases between. The CDR3 DNA follows: TGCAGCGTTACAAGGGGGATTAACCAAGAGACCCAGTACTTC. It is translated as CSVTRGINQETQYF.

The chain links TRBV7-2 to TRBJ1-2; 7 bases line up with TRBD1. The V and J ends lost 1 base and 7 bases, in that order; junction bases with no gene match: 12. Germline-derived CDR1 and CDR2 are SGHTA and FQGNSA. This CDR3 is built from 16 residues. The CDR3 coding sequence is TGTGCCAGCAGCTTAGTGTTCGGGACAGTGGGCTTTGGCTACACCTTC. This codes for CASSLVFGTVGFGYTF.

A few counts support this clonotype. The chain employs TRBV12-3 or TRBV12-4 and TRBJ2-1, with 12 bases that match TRBD2. V was clipped by 2 bases and J by 7 bases; unmatched bases: 6. The CDR3 contains 16 residues. This chain's CDR3 is CASSLRLAGVRNEQFF. In DNA, the CDR3 is TGTGCCAGCAGTTTACGACTAGCGGGAGTTCGAAATGAGCAGTTCTTC.

The chain uses TRBV21-1 and TRBJ2-1; TRBD1, the table's D call, was not compared with the DNA. TRBV21-1 is flagged as a pseudogene. This CDR3 region has 14 residues. CDR3 DNA: TGTGCCAGCAGCCCTAACCGGGACTACAATGAGCAGTTCTTC. It translates to CASSPNRDYNEQFF.

In its sample, this clonotype was seen a few times. The gene calls are TRBV9 and TRBJ2-1, with D tentatively TRBD2 (6 bases). V lost 3 bases and J 3 bases, leaving 10 bases between the germline ends. CDR1 and CDR2 from the germline V gene are SGDLS and YYNGEE. The CDR3 loop spans 14 amino acids. Written as DNA, the CDR3 is TGTGCCAGCAGCGGGAGGGCCTTCTACAATGAGCAGTTCTTC. This gives the protein CASSGRAFYNEQFF.

The chain has TRBV20-1 and TRBJ1-2; D gene ambiguous. Germline CDR1 reads DFQATT; CDR2 reads SNEGSKA (reference sequence). The V gene lost 3 bases and the J gene lost 6 bases, with 14 bases spanning the gap. The CDR3 covers 13 residues. CDR3 loop: CSASLRGIDGYTF. The DNA of the CDR3 is TGCAGTGCTAGTTTAAGAGGGATCGATGGCTACACCTTC.

The table lists this clonotype with a few counts. The rearrangement links TRBV5-6 to TRBJ2-3, with 8 bases matching TRBD2. The CDR3 is 16 residues long. V shed 1 base and J 0 bases; nucleotides not matched to a gene: 4. Germline V lookup: CDR1 SGHDT, CDR2 YYEEEE. This chain's CDR3 is CASSLWGLVSTDTQYF. The CDR3 DNA sequence: TGTGCCAGCAGCTTGTGGGGACTAGTTAGCACAGATACGCAGTATTTT.

This clonotype has more than one count but fewer than ten. V and J are TRBV5-1 and TRBJ2-1; 8 bases match TRBD2. CDR1 SGHRS and CDR2 YFSETQ come from the germline V gene. The CDR3 runs 14 residues. V trimming: 6 bases; J trimming: 5 bases; junction bases outside the gene matches: 7. Written as DNA, the CDR3 is TGCGCCAGCACCCCTCTAGCGGGTCACAATGAGCAGTTCTTC. This gives the protein CASTPLAGHNEQFF. The variable domain in full, with the rest retrieved from reference TRBV5-1 and TRBJ2-1, is KAGVTQTPRYLIKTRGQQVTLSCSPISGHRSVSWYQQTPGQGLQFLFEYFSETQRNKGNFPGRFSGRQFSNSRSEMNVSTLELGDSALYLCASTPLAGHNEQFFGPGTRLTVL.

CDR3 in DNA: TGTGCCAGCATCAGGAGCCCGTACAATGAGCAGTTCTTC. Amino acid sequence: CASIRSPYNEQFF. V gene TRBV28 combines with J gene TRBJ2-1; D ambiguous. V lost 7 bases and J 4 bases, leaving 11 bases between the germline ends. Per germline, CDR1 MDHEN and CDR2 SYDVKM. This CDR3 is 13 amino acids long.

The V and J genes are TRBV20-1 and TRBJ2-1; TRBD2 might be the D (6 bases). The V gene lost 2 bases and the J gene lost 7 bases, with 24 bases spanning the gap. CDR3 length: 17 amino acids. CDR1 DFQATT and CDR2 SNEGSKA come from the germline V gene (reference sequence). This CDR3 is CSARLGGPSRVRNEQFF. Written as DNA, the CDR3 is TGCAGTGCTAGACTCGGGGGTCCTAGTCGGGTTAGGAATGAGCAGTTCTTC.

The J gene is TRBJ2-3, the V gene TRBV3-1; the match to TRBD2 covers 9 bases. J was trimmed by 2 bases and V by 0 bases; bases with no gene match: 6. CDR3 length: 17 amino acids. The germline V gene encodes CDR1 LGHDT and CDR2 YNNKEL (reference sequence). The CDR3 region is CASSQELLAGYTDTQYF. The CDR3 nucleotides read TGTGCCAGCAGCCAAGAGTTACTAGCGGGTTACACAGATACGCAGTATTTT.